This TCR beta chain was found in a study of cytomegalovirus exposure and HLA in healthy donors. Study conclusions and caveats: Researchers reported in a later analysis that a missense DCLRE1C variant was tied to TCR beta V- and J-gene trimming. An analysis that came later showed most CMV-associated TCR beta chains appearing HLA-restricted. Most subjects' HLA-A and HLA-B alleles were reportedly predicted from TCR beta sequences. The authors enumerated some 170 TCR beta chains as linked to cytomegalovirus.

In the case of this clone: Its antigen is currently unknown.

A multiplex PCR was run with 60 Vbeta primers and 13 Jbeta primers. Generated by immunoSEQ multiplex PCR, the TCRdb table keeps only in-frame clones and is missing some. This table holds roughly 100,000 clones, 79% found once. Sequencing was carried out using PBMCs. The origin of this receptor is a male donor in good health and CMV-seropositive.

The DNA for the CDR3 is TGCAGTGCTCCACACAACTATGGCTACACCTTC. It codes for CSAPHNYGYTF. V is TRBV20-1 and J is TRBJ1-2; D remains unclear. Germline CDR1 reads DFQATT; CDR2 reads SNEGSKA (reference sequence). The CDR3 spans 11 residues. V was shortened by 5 bases and J by 2 bases, with 6 bases between the two germline ends.